The TCR beta chain described here comes from a study of shared clonotypes between healthy human individuals. For the study at large: Each donor contributed plates that comprised three CD4 naive, three CD4 memory, two CD8 naive and one CD8 memory. General observations from the study: Across subsets, estimated richness was generally greater for naive than for memory populations.

Notes on this clone: Its antigen is as yet unknown.

Deep was the level at which the assay was run. This table comes from immunoSEQ multiplex PCR, and its TCRdb copy is limited to in-frame clones, with some not included. Among approximately 1,000,000 clones, approximately 75% were seen once, and the ten largest hold approximately 0.95%. This CDR3 has 14 residues. The germline V gene encodes CDR1 SNHLY and CDR2 FYNNEI. The trim removed 6 bases at V and 3 bases at J, leaving 6 bases unmatched. The specimen sequenced was memory CD4+ T cells from PBMCs. Subset denoted: CD45RA-negative fraction. The V call is TRBV2, the J call TRBJ1-1; 8 bases agree with TRBD1. The source is a man aged 18 to 29 in good health. Some clones in this sample may be carry-over from other donors' samples. The CDR3 spells CASRPGQVDTEAFF. CDR3 in DNA: TGTGCCAGCAGACCGGGACAGGTCGACACTGAAGCTTTCTTT.